This passage covers 32 T cell receptor beta chains from one sample sequenced in a study of cytomegalovirus exposure and HLA in healthy donors. The study ran its PCR with 60 Vbeta and 13 Jbeta primers. Profiled with immunoSEQ multiplex PCR; TCRdb holds only in-frame clones, not every one. Altogether about 120,000 clones are present, around 72% being singletons, with the ten largest covering just over 8%. The sample consisted of PBMCs. The source of these receptors is a woman in her thirties or forties in good health and CMV-seropositive.

The gene calls are TRBV29-1 and TRBJ2-5; D is possibly TRBD1 (6 bases). The germline V gene has CDR1 SQVTM and CDR2 ANQGSEA. This CDR3 is 15 amino acids long. Between the trimmed V and J ends, which lost 5 bases and 0 bases, there was a span of 16 bases. CDR3 coding DNA: TGCAGCGTTTACCTTCAGGGGTCGTACCAAGAGACCCAGTACTTC. This encodes CSVYLQGSYQETQYF.

V and J are TRBV27 and TRBJ1-2; no clear D. V was clipped by 3 bases and J by 7 bases, with 15 bases between them. Germline CDR1 and CDR2: MNHEY and SMNVEV (reference sequence). The CDR3 sequence is 14 residues long. CDR3 coding DNA: TGTGCCAGCAGTTTCCGAGGCGGCCTTAGTGGCTACACCTTC. This sequence encodes CASSFRGGLSGYTF.

The rearrangement links TRBV5-1 to TRBJ2-2; the D gene is possibly TRBD2 (6 bases). The germline gives CDR1 SGHRS, CDR2 YFSETQ. The CDR3 consists of 15 residues. V lost 4 bases and J lost 2, with 12 bases in between. CDR3 sequence: CASSVGRGNTGELFF. CDR3 sequence (DNA): TGCGCCAGCAGCGTGGGGCGGGGAAACACCGGGGAGCTGTTTTTT.

This clone was observed a handful of times. The rearrangement joins TRBV7-9 to TRBJ2-6; 8 nucleotides line up with TRBD1. The CDR3 contains 18 residues. J gave up 6 bases and V 1 base, and 11 bases lay outside the gene matches. Germline lookup yields CDR1 SEHNR and CDR2 FQNEAQ (reference sequence). The CDR3 loop is CASSLGDWTGFEANVLTF. Here the CDR3 DNA reads TGTGCCAGCAGCTTAGGGGACTGGACAGGGTTTGAGGCCAACGTCCTGACTTTC.

The chain employs TRBV4-2 and TRBJ1-2; no clear D gene. Germline V gene sequence: CDR1 LGHNA, CDR2 YNFKEQ. The CDR3 contains 15 residues. Trimming removed 0 bases at V and 8 bases at J, with 16 bases between. CDR3 sequence reads: CASSQEIGSSAGYTF. The CDR3 DNA sequence: TGTGCCAGCAGCCAAGAAATTGGGAGTTCGGCCGGCTACACCTTC.

Ten or more counts support this clone. The chain joins TRBV27 to TRBJ1-2, with 9 bases aligning to TRBD1. Trimming took 5 bases from V and 5 from J; bases not matched to a gene: 9. Per germline, CDR1 MNHEY and CDR2 SMNVEV (reference sequence). The CDR3 totals 15 residues. The CDR3 DNA follows: TGTGCCAGCAGTCCGTCCGGGACAGGGCAGTATGGCTACACCTTC. It specifies CASSPSGTGQYGYTF.

The V and J genes are TRBV12-5 and TRBJ2-3, with TRBD1 matching 7 bases. The V gene end was trimmed by 1 base and the J gene end by 2 bases; junction bases not matched to a gene: 6. The CDR3 is 16 residues long. Germline loops: CDR1 LGHNT, CDR2 FRNRAP. CDR3 nucleotide sequence: TGTGCTAGTGGTTTGGCCCGGGACAGCAACACAGATACGCAGTATTTT. Translated: CASGLARDSNTDTQYF.

About this clone: The sample contains more than one DNA sequence encoding this CDR3. CDR3 loop: CASSLASGGADTQYF. The DNA for the CDR3 is TGCGCCAGCAGCTTGGCTAGCGGGGGGGCAGATACGCAGTATTTT. This chain uses TRBV5-1 with TRBJ2-3; TRBD2 aligns across 12 bases. In germline, CDR1 is SGHRS, CDR2 YFSETQ. This CDR3 spans 15 amino acids. V trimming: 0 bases; J trimming: 4 bases; junction bases outside the gene matches: 0.

The chain has TRBV7-2 and TRBJ2-1, with 7 bases fitting TRBD2. Germline-derived CDR1 and CDR2 are SGHTA and FQGNSA. CDR3 length: 15 amino acids. V dropped 6 bases and J dropped 2; count of bases not matched to a gene: 7. The CDR3 DNA follows: TGTGCCAGCAGACCCGCGGGGGATACCTACAATGAGCAGTTCTTC. Translating gives CASRPAGDTYNEQFF.

The V call is TRBV6-1, the J call TRBJ2-4, with 7 bases that match TRBD1. CDR3 length: 14 residues. Germline V lookup: CDR1 MNHNS, CDR2 SASEGT. Trimming removed 6 bases from V and 1 base from J; junction bases left unmatched: 3. CDR3 nucleotides: TGTGCCAGCAGGGAGACAGGGGCCAAAAACATTCAGTACTTC. Its translation: CASRETGAKNIQYF.

The V gene is TRBV13, the J gene TRBJ2-3; 8 bases are a match to TRBD1. Per germline, CDR1 PRHDT and CDR2 FYEKMQ (reference sequence). The trim removed 6 bases at V and 1 base at J, leaving 6 bases unmatched. The CDR3 extends over 15 amino acids. In nucleotides, the CDR3 is TGTGCCAGCAGTTACGACAGGGGAGGCACAGATACGCAGTATTTT. Amino acids: CASSYDRGGTDTQYF.

The chain employs TRBV7-2 and TRBJ2-1, with 7 nucleotides matching TRBD1. This CDR3 comprises 13 residues. J lost 10 bases, V lost 6 bases, and 9 bases had no gene match. Germline loops: CDR1 SGHTA, CDR2 FQGNSA. CDR3 DNA: TGTGCCAGCAGTCATACGACAGGGCTCGAGCAGTTCTTC. Translating gives CASSHTTGLEQFF.

V usage is TRBV25-1 and J usage is TRBJ1-1; TRBD1 agrees at 9 bases. The V and J ends lost 6 bases and 5 bases, in that order; junction bases with no gene match: 7. The germline V gene has CDR1 MGHDK and CDR2 SYGVNS. The CDR3 loop spans 14 amino acids. The CDR3 DNA is TGTGCCAGCAGGGGAAGGACAGGGGTAACTGAAGCTTTCTTT. Protein sequence: CASRGRTGVTEAFF.

The chain employs TRBV5-1 and TRBJ2-7, with 10 bases lining up with TRBD1. Germline V lookup: CDR1 SGHRS, CDR2 YFSETQ. The junction had 2 bases not matched to a gene; V was cut back by 4 bases and J by 1 base. The CDR3 length is 14 residues. CDR3 nucleotides: TGCGCCAGCAGCCGGGACAGGGGTTCCTACGAGCAGTACTTC. The encoded protein is CASSRDRGSYEQYF.

The chain employs TRBV15 and TRBJ2-7; D gene uncertain. The CDR3 spans 13 residues. Germline V gene sequence: CDR1 LNHNV, CDR2 YYDKDF (reference sequence). V was pared by 0 bases and J by 1 base, with 4 bases between. CDR3 region: CATSREASYEQYF. The CDR3 nucleotides read TGTGCCACCAGCAGAGAAGCGTCCTACGAGCAGTACTTC.

This rearrangement joins TRBV29-1 to TRBJ2-2; a weak D match, TRBD1 (5 bases). Deletions cut 3 bases from V and 14 bases from J, with 13 bases between. CDR1 and CDR2 (germline): SQVTM, ANQGSEA. The CDR3 sequence is 11 residues long. This CDR3 reads CSVEWQGKLFF. The DNA of the CDR3 is TGCAGCGTTGAGTGGCAGGGTAAACTGTTTTTT.

The chain links TRBV7-8 to TRBJ1-2, with TRBD1 matching over 7 bases. CDR1 and CDR2 from the germline V gene are SGHVS and FQNEAQ. This CDR3 is 14 amino acids long. J gave up 9 bases and V 1 base, and 8 bases lay outside the gene matches. DNA of the CDR3: TGTGCCAGCAGCTTAGGACAGGGTGTTGCTCGCTACACCTTC. Its protein is CASSLGQGVARYTF.

This clone came up a few times. The chain combines TRBV2 with TRBJ1-2, with TRBD1 as a possible D gene (5 bases). With 1 base removed from V and 2 bases from J, the gap between germline ends came to 8 bases. This CDR3 region has 14 residues. CDR1 is SNHLY and CDR2 is FYNNEI in the germline V gene. CDR3 loop: CASSEGAGNYGYTF. The CDR3, as DNA: TGTGCCAGCAGTGAAGGGGCAGGGAACTATGGCTACACCTTC.

This sequence joins TRBV19 and TRBJ1-5; D is uncertain. The CDR3 totals 14 residues. The germline gives CDR1 LNHDA, CDR2 SQIVND (reference sequence). Between the trimmed V and J ends, which lost 7 bases and 0 bases, there was a span of 10 bases. The DNA for the CDR3 is TGTGCCAGTAATATTGAGAGTAGCAATCAGCCCCAGCATTTT. This gives the protein CASNIESSNQPQHF.

This chain connects TRBV19 to TRBJ1-2, with 10 bases matching TRBD1. Looked up from germline, CDR1 is LNHDA and CDR2 is SQIVND (reference sequence). V shed 6 bases and J 8 bases; nucleotides not matched to a gene: 15. The CDR3 sequence is 16 residues long. CDR3 sequence reads: CASSPILWDRGVGYTF. Written as DNA, the CDR3 is TGTGCCAGTAGCCCTATCCTCTGGGACAGGGGAGTCGGCTACACCTTC.

On this clone itself: Other DNA sequences in this sample translate to the same CDR3. The rearrangement uses TRBV28 and TRBJ1-2, with 9 bases identical to TRBD1. V shed 4 bases, J shed 5 bases, and the junction held 8 bases outside the gene matches. This CDR3 has 15 residues. Germline-derived CDR1 and CDR2 are MDHEN and SYDVKM. The CDR3 DNA sequence: TGTGCCAGCAGTTCTCCGGGACAGGGAAATTATGGCTACACCTTC. Its protein is CASSSPGQGNYGYTF.

This clone was seen only a few times. The rearrangement uses TRBV7-2 and TRBJ2-2; 7 bases match TRBD1. The CDR3 loop spans 19 amino acids. Germline V gives CDR1 SGHTA, CDR2 FQGNSA. J was trimmed by 5 bases and V by 1 base; bases with no gene match: 16. The CDR3 loop is CASSLDPPDRAVGTGELFF. DNA of the CDR3: TGTGCCAGCAGCTTAGACCCACCCGACAGGGCGGTGGGTACCGGGGAGCTGTTTTTT.

The chain links TRBV5-4 to TRBJ2-1; 7 positions agree with TRBD1. V shed 4 bases, J shed 4 bases, and the junction held 5 bases outside the gene matches. Germline CDR1 reads SGHNT; CDR2 reads YYREEE (reference sequence). The CDR3 covers 14 residues. CDR3 loop: CASSDRDRYNEQFF. CDR3 bases: TGTGCCAGCAGCGACCGGGACAGATACAATGAGCAGTTCTTC. The whole variable domain, filled in from reference TRBV5-4 and TRBJ2-1, reads ETGVTQSPTHLIKTRGQQVTLRCSSQSGHNTVSWYQQALGQGPQFIFQYYREEENGRGNFPPRFSGLQFPNYSSELNVNALELDDSALYLCASSDRDRYNEQFFGPGTRLTVL.

V is TRBV9 and J is TRBJ1-2; 9 bases align to TRBD1. This CDR3 is 17 amino acids long. The germline V gene has CDR1 SGDLS and CDR2 YYNGEE. J gave up 4 bases and V 4 bases, and 14 bases lay outside the gene matches. CDR3 in amino acids: CASSLSGQGAGPYGYTF. DNA of the CDR3: TGTGCCAGCAGCCTTTCGGGACAGGGAGCGGGACCCTATGGCTACACCTTC.

The rearrangement uses TRBV4-1 and TRBJ1-2, with a tentative D call TRBD1 (6 bases). Trimming took off 4 bases at V and 4 bases at J, with 16 bases between the two ends. CDR3 length equals 15 residues. Germline V gene data show CDR1 as MGHRA and CDR2 as YSYEKL. CDR3 region: CASSLRDTGSYGYTF. For the CDR3, the DNA is TGCGCCAGCAGCCTCCGGGACACAGGGAGCTATGGCTACACCTTC.

V is TRBV9 and J is TRBJ2-7; D is uncertain. V was pared by 7 bases and J by 2 bases, with 4 bases between. Germline-derived CDR1 and CDR2 are SGDLS and YYNGEE. The CDR3 sequence is 10 residues long. CDR3 protein: CASRAYEQYF. In DNA form, the CDR3 reads TGTGCCAGCCGTGCCTACGAGCAGTACTTC.

The rearrangement links TRBV28 to TRBJ1-2; D uncertain. Per the germline V gene, CDR1 is MDHEN and CDR2 is SYDVKM. The CDR3 is 12 residues long. V dropped 2 bases and J dropped 8 bases, with 9 bases sitting between them. CDR3 protein: CASSLGPGGYTF. DNA for the CDR3: TGTGCCAGCAGTTTAGGGCCAGGCGGCTACACCTTC.

The table lists this clone with a few counts. The J gene is TRBJ1-4, the V gene TRBV5-6; D possibly corresponds to TRBD1 (5 bases). V was clipped by 3 bases and J by 7 bases, with 13 bases between them. CDR1 SGHDT and CDR2 YYEEEE come from the germline V gene. The CDR3 totals 14 residues. The CDR3 spells CASSWGGNGEKLFF. The CDR3 bases are TGTGCCAGCAGCTGGGGGGGAAACGGTGAAAAACTGTTTTTT.

The CDR3 region has the DNA TGCGCCAGCAATGGGGGCCTCGCCTTCGGCAACACCGGGGAGCTGTTTTTT. This gives the protein CASNGGLAFGNTGELFF. The chain employs TRBV5-1 and TRBJ2-2, with a weak D call TRBD1 (6 bases). Germline-derived CDR1 and CDR2 are SGHRS and YFSETQ. Trimming took off 6 bases at V and 2 bases at J, with 20 bases between the two ends. This CDR3 has 17 residues.

This chain joins TRBV28 and TRBJ2-7, with D possibly matching TRBD2 (6 bases). The CDR3 consists of 15 residues. Germline lookup yields CDR1 MDHEN and CDR2 SYDVKM. V was clipped by 2 bases and J by 5 bases, with 16 bases between them. The CDR3 DNA sequence: TGTGCCAGCAGTTTAGCCGGGACGGGACTCGACGAGCAGTACTTC. Residues: CASSLAGTGLDEQYF.

The rearrangement joins TRBV6-6 to TRBJ1-2, with 9 nucleotides matching TRBD1. CDR1 and CDR2 from the germline V gene are MNHNY and SVGAGI (reference sequence). The V segment lost 4 bases and the J segment 3 bases; nucleotides outside the gene matches: 3. The CDR3 is made up of 14 amino acids. DNA of the CDR3: TGTGCCAGCAGTTCACAGGGGGCGTACTATGGCTACACCTTC. The encoded protein is CASSSQGAYYGYTF.

This clone was detected only once. The chain uses TRBV2 and TRBJ2-3, with D hard to call. The germline gives CDR1 SNHLY, CDR2 FYNNEI. V lost 3 bases and J lost 3, with 13 bases in between. This CDR3 contains 15 residues. The CDR3 coding sequence is TGTGCCAGCAGTGAGGGCGAGAAATGGACAGATACGCAGTATTTT. Translating it yields CASSEGEKWTDTQYF.